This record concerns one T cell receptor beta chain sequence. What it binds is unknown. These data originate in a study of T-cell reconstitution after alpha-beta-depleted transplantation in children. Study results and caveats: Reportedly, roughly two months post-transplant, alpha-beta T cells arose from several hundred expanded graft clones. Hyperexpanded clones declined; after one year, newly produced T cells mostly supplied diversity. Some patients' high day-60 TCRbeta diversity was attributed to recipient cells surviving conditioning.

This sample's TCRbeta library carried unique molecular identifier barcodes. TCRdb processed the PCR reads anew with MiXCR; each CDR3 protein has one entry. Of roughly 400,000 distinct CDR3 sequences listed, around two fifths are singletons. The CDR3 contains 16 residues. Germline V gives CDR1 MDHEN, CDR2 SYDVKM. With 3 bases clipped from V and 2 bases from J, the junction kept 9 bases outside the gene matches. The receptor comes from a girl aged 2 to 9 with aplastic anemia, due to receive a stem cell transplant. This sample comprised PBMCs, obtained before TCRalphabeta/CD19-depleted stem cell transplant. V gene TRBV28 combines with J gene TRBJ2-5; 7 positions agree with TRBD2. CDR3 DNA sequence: TGTGCCAGCAGTTTCAGGGCGGGAGAAGGGCAAGAGACCCAGTACTTC. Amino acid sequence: CASSFRAGEGQETQYF.